The rows below give T cell receptor beta chains drawn from one sample of a study of PD-1 blockade in classical Hodgkin lymphoma. Measured with immunoSEQ multiplex PCR; TCRdb has only the in-frame clones, and not every one. The profile shows some 150,000 clones, approximately 80% of them singletons. The material sequenced was peripheral blood mononuclear cells (PBMCs), taken before the second cycle of nivolumab. These TCRs come from a human donor with classical Hodgkin lymphoma. Each CDR3 is given with its conserved first and last residue. Each record gives: clone size, V gene, J gene, CDR3 protein. Clone size is shown for a subset of rows, as once, few, many or a class of expanded clone.

NA	TRBV6-5	TRBJ1-1	CASSRVGATEAFF
many	TRBV11-3	TRBJ2-1	CASSPGLAGRGSYNEQFF
many	TRBV7-6	TRBJ2-1	CASSLRLAGGNEQFF
NA	TRBV19	TRBJ2-2	CASSRGTGLSRELFF
few	TRBV6-5	TRBJ2-2	CASSPTLAGELFF
NA	TRBV4-1	TRBJ1-4	CASSQGQQGAYSNEKLFF
NA	TRBV28	TRBJ2-1	CASSLGGSSYNEQFF
once	TRBV10-3	TRBJ2-7	CAIRGTGGDEQYF
NA	TRBV7-9	TRBJ2-5	CASSLGSSGLQETQYF
NA	TRBV25-1	TRBJ2-5	CASSEAGSVETQYF
NA	TRBV5-1	TRBJ2-2	CASTRGVGELFF
NA	TRBV2	TRBJ2-1	CASSPTGMNSYNEQFF
NA	TRBV5-1	TRBJ2-1	CASNRDPLVNEQFF
NA	TRBV6-1	TRBJ1-5	CASSERVAVDQPQHF
NA	TRBV11-2	TRBJ2-1	CASSLSGLAGGRYNEQFF
NA	TRBV28	TRBJ2-3	CASNSLLASTDTQYF
NA	TRBV27	TRBJ2-7	CASSSNREHYEQYF
NA	TRBV5-1	TRBJ2-1	CASSPGTALEQFF
NA	TRBV28	TRBJ2-5	CASSNLRGTSGAQETQYF
NA	TRBV5-6	TRBJ1-5	CASSLWMGNQPQHF
NA	TRBV6-6	TRBJ2-3	CASSGDGTDTQYF
NA	TRBV27	TRBJ2-2	CASSFDRLTGELFF
NA	TRBV11-2	TRBJ1-1	CASSLDLSEEAFF
NA	TRBV15	TRBJ2-7	CATSRAGYRYEQYF
NA	TRBV6-5	TRBJ2-5	CASSYYQAGETQYF
NA	TRBV7-2	TRBJ2-7	CASKVDRFSYEQYF
NA	TRBV19	TRBJ1-2	CASSGTVPYGYTF